The entry that follows covers one T cell receptor (beta chain) sequence. Its antigen is not identified. Time point: patch test 2, 6 weeks after DPC sensitization. Documented treatment: therapeutic diphenylcyclopropenone sensitization with weekly scalp DPC. Donors were 18 to 70-year-old alopecia patients suitable for DPC. The library labeled individual cDNA molecules by adding unique molecular identifiers to them. MiXCR, run by TCRdb on the RACE reads, gives a single entry per CDR3 protein. Among 330,000 or so distinct CDR3 sequences, over 6% were seen once, and the ten largest hold under 7%. The data belong to a study of human T cells and chemical hapten exposure. Whole-study results and caveats: Relative to control repertoires, expanded TCRs gave rise to significantly more large CDR3 similarity clusters. After DPC sensitization, TCRs above 1 in 1000 frequency showed no change.

The TCR originated in a young woman with alopecia areata. Some clones in this sample may be carry-over from other donors' samples. This material consisted of whole blood, taken in connection with sensitization to the hapten diphenylcyclopropenone (DPC).

The CDR3 DNA reads TGTGCCAGCAGTTTATCGTCCGGGGCCGGGTACGAGCAGTACTTC. The encoded protein is CASSLSSGAGYEQYF. The chain joins TRBV27 to TRBJ2-7; D may correspond to TRBD1 or TRBD2 (5 bases each). This CDR3 is built from 15 residues. V lost 0 bases and J lost 4, with 13 bases in between. CDR1 MNHEY and CDR2 SMNVEV come from the germline V gene (reference sequence).